The 28 T cell receptor beta chains listed next were all sequenced from one sample in a study of T cell repertoires in aging, cancer and after chemotherapy. TRB rearrangements spanning V, D and J were amplified using mixed TRB-A/B primers. TCRdb reprocessed the multiplex PCR reads with MiXCR, giving one entry per CDR3 protein. This sample has about 780 distinct CDR3 sequences, with around 23% found just once. TCR beta rearrangements were amplified from peripheral blood genomic DNA. Input material: blood. The receptors derive from a human donor with a solid tumor.

By proportion, this clonotype is large (0.1 to 1%). The V gene is TRBV12-3 or TRBV12-4, the J gene TRBJ2-3; the D gene is possibly TRBD2 (5 bases). V was shortened by 6 bases and J by 1 base, with 8 bases between the two germline ends. The CDR3 sequence is 13 residues long. The CDR3 protein is CASRRRGTDTQYF. As DNA, the CDR3 is TGTGCCAGCAGACGGCGGGGCACAGATACGCAGTATTTT.

Only a few counts were recorded for this clonotype. Mismatch with germline at one junction end may stem from a read error. This chain links TRBV4-3 with TRBJ2-7, with TRBD2 as a possible D gene (6 bases). The CDR3 totals 16 residues. The germline V gene encodes CDR1 LGHNA and CDR2 YSLEER. In nucleotides, the CDR3 is TGTGCCAGCAGCCAAGGAGGCGGGGAGGTTGGGTACGAGCAGTACTTC. Residues: CASSQGGGEVGYEQYF.

This clonotype was seen a few times. The V and J genes are TRBV24-1 and TRBJ1-2; no clear D. Germline-derived CDR1 and CDR2 are KGHDR and SFDVKD. V lost 2 bases to trimming and J lost 6 bases, with 9 bases between them. The CDR3 covers 13 residues. CDR3 bases: TGTGCCACCAGTGATTATAGCGGGGATGGCTACACCTTC. It specifies CATSDYSGDGYTF.

The genes are TRBV28 and TRBJ1-2, with 9 nucleotides matching TRBD1. Germline CDR1 MDHEN, CDR2 SYDVKM. The CDR3 consists of 17 residues. The ends lost 6 bases at V and 1 base at J; junction bases unmatched: 12. The CDR3 DNA reads TGTGCCAGCAGGCCGGGACAGGGTATCCCCCTTAACTATGGCTACACCTTC. Amino acid sequence: CASRPGQGIPLNYGYTF.

Relative to its sample, this clonotype is large (0.1 to 1%). The chain is built from TRBV5-6 and TRBJ1-2; D perhaps matches TRBD1 (5 bases). Trimming left V 0 bases short and J 3 bases short, with 15 bases between. This CDR3 is built from 16 residues. Germline V gene data show CDR1 as SGHDT and CDR2 as YYEEEE. The CDR3, as DNA: TGTGCCAGCAGCTTGGGTTCGCAGGGAGATTACTATGGCTACACCTTC. Amino acid sequence: CASSLGSQGDYYGYTF.

This clonotype has just a few counts. The chain is built from TRBV7-9 and TRBJ1-5; D not resolved. The CDR3 length is 14 residues. With 5 bases removed from V and 3 bases from J, the gap between germline ends came to 11 bases. Per the germline V gene, CDR1 is SEHNR and CDR2 is FQNEAQ (reference sequence). CDR3 coding DNA: TGTGCCAGCAGCGTTCCAGGTAACAATCAGCCCCAGCATTTT. It is translated as CASSVPGNNQPQHF.

In its sample, this clonotype was seen a few times. This rearrangement joins TRBV11-2 to TRBJ2-7; 9 bases line up with TRBD1. This CDR3 contains 15 residues. The V gene end was trimmed by 4 bases and the J gene end by 2 bases; junction bases not matched to a gene: 6. Germline assignment: CDR1 SGHAT and CDR2 FQNNGV. The CDR3 here is CASSSGQGRTYEQYF. The CDR3 coding sequence is TGTGCCAGCAGCTCCGGACAGGGGCGCACCTACGAGCAGTACTTC.

This clonotype is labeled large. The DNA of the CDR3 is TGTGCCAGCACCACCCCGGGGCAGGGAGTTTATGGCTACACCTTC. Its translation: CASTTPGQGVYGYTF. The V gene is TRBV6-5, the J gene TRBJ1-2; a weak D match, TRBD1 (5 bases). V lost 7 bases to trimming and J lost 5 bases, with 20 bases between them. CDR1 and CDR2 from the germline V gene are MNHEY and SVGAGI. The CDR3 covers 15 residues.

This clonotype is classed as large. The chain carries TRBV30 and TRBJ2-1, with TRBD2 matching 14 bases. V lost 0 bases, J lost 9 bases, and 10 bases stayed unmatched. The germline CDR1 and CDR2 sequences are GTSNPN and SVGIG (reference sequence). This CDR3 contains 17 residues. CDR3 region: CAWSVSSGLAGEGEQFF. As DNA, the CDR3 is TGTGCCTGGAGTGTATCCTCGGGACTAGCGGGAGAGGGTGAGCAGTTCTTC.

The chain employs TRBV19 and TRBJ2-2; 11 bases align to TRBD2. The CDR3 is 16 amino acids. Losses at the gene ends were 5 bases for V and 5 bases for J; bases not matched to a gene: 7. Germline values: CDR1 LNHDA, CDR2 SQIVND (reference sequence). DNA for the CDR3: TGTGCCAGTAGTTCAGGAGGGACTAGCGGTACCGGGGAGCTGTTTTTT. It is translated as CASSSGGTSGTGELFF.

In this sample, this clonotype turned up a few times. The genes are TRBV5-1 and TRBJ2-1, with TRBD1 identical over 8 bases. The germline CDR1 and CDR2 sequences are SGHRS and YFSETQ. The CDR3 totals 16 residues. V lost 4 bases to trimming and J lost 4 bases; unmatched junction nucleotides: 10. Here the CDR3 reads CASSATNRGKYNEQFF. The CDR3 coding sequence is TGCGCCAGCAGCGCGACTAACAGGGGGAAGTACAATGAGCAGTTCTTC.

Points on this clonotype: This may be a read error, as it is one base from a much larger clone. V is TRBV20-1 and J is TRBJ1-5; the D gene is possibly TRBD1 (5 bases). Trimming cost V 0 bases and J 3 bases, with 18 bases left between them. This CDR3 is 17 amino acids long. Per the germline V gene, CDR1 is DFQATT and CDR2 is SNEGSKA (reference sequence). CDR3: CSARDELGVSNNQPQHF. CDR3 DNA sequence: TGCAGTGCTAGAGATGAGTTGGGGGTGAGCAACAATCAGCCCCAGCATTTT.

The chain links TRBV5-1 to TRBJ1-1; D is undetermined. The CDR3 is 12 residues long. Trimming took 4 bases from V and 0 from J, leaving 4 bases between them. Germline CDR1 is SGHRS and CDR2 is YFSETQ. CDR3 DNA sequence: TGCGCCAGCAGCGGGATGAACACTGAAGCTTTCTTT. Protein sequence: CASSGMNTEAFF.

This clonotype is large. The chain joins TRBV6-1 to TRBJ2-6; 8 bases match TRBD2. The CDR3 spans 16 residues. V was clipped by 10 bases and J by 4 bases; unmatched bases: 12. CDR1 and CDR2 (germline): MNHNS, SASEGT. CDR3 residues: CATSRRGAGGANVLTF. CDR3 bases: TGTGCCACCTCCAGGCGGGGGGCGGGAGGGGCCAACGTCCTGACTTTC.

Sample share makes this clonotype large. The chain has TRBV6-5 and TRBJ1-1; D call uncertain. The CDR3 covers 14 residues. Trimming left V 4 bases short and J 6 bases short, with 15 bases between. CDR1 MNHEY and CDR2 SVGAGI come from the germline V gene. For the CDR3, the DNA is TGTGCCAGCAGTTCTGCGGGTCATGTTGCTGAAGCTTTCTTT. Amino acid sequence: CASSSAGHVAEAFF.

The chain uses TRBV7-2 and TRBJ2-2; D may be TRBD1 or TRBD2 (5 bases each). The CDR3 loop spans 14 amino acids. V lost 4 bases to trimming and J lost 2 bases, with 8 bases between them. The germline V gene encodes CDR1 SGHTA and CDR2 FQGNSA. The CDR3 here is CASSSGPNTGELFF. The CDR3 nucleotides are TGTGCCAGCAGCTCGGGACCTAACACCGGGGAGCTGTTTTTT.

This clonotype rates as large. The chain is built from TRBV30 and TRBJ2-7; the match to TRBD2 covers 10 bases. The germline V gene encodes CDR1 GTSNPN and CDR2 SVGIG (reference sequence). The ends lost 4 bases at V and 0 bases at J; junction bases unmatched: 9. The CDR3 runs 16 residues. Here the CDR3 reads CAWKLAGTLSSYEQYF. Here the CDR3 DNA reads TGTGCCTGGAAACTAGCGGGGACCCTGAGCTCCTACGAGCAGTACTTC.

This clonotype came up once. V is TRBV20-1 and J is TRBJ1-4; D is perhaps TRBD1 (5 bases). Trimming took 6 bases from V and 5 from J, leaving 13 bases between them. The CDR3 runs to 13 residues. From germline, CDR1 is DFQATT and CDR2 SNEGSKA (reference sequence). In DNA form, the CDR3 reads TGCAGTGCATATGACAGATTAAATGAAAAACTGTTTTTT. Protein sequence: CSAYDRLNEKLFF.

The chain employs TRBV20-1 and TRBJ1-1, with 7 bases identical to TRBD1. V lost 3 bases, J lost 0 bases, and 4 bases stayed unmatched. CDR1 DFQATT and CDR2 SNEGSKA come from the germline V gene (reference sequence). CDR3 size: 14 residues. For the CDR3, the DNA is TGCAGTGCTAGTGTAGACAGGGTGAACACTGAAGCTTTCTTT. Amino acids: CSASVDRVNTEAFF.

The V and J genes are TRBV5-1 and TRBJ2-3; 9 nucleotides line up with TRBD1. The CDR3 has 16 amino acids. From germline, CDR1 is SGHRS and CDR2 YFSETQ. After removal of 3 bases from V and 2 bases from J, the junction contained 7 bases not matched to a gene. The CDR3 DNA reads TGCGCCAGCAGCTGGGGACAGGGCGCTTCCACAGATACGCAGTATTTT. Protein sequence: CASSWGQGASTDTQYF. The full variable domain, completed using reference TRBV5-1 and TRBJ2-3, is KAGVTQTPRYLIKTRGQQVTLSCSPISGHRSVSWYQQTPGQGLQFLFEYFSETQRNKGNFPGRFSGRQFSNSRSEMNVSTLELGDSALYLCASSWGQGASTDTQYFGPGTRLTVL.

This clonotype was seen a few times. The chain uses TRBV4-3 and TRBJ2-7, with D perhaps matching TRBD2 (5 bases). Germline assignment: CDR1 LGHNA and CDR2 YSLEER. The CDR3 sequence is 16 residues long. V lost 0 bases and J lost 2, with 14 bases in between. CDR3 protein: CASSQDNRESTYEQYF. CDR3 bases: TGCGCCAGCAGCCAAGATAATCGGGAATCCACCTACGAGCAGTACTTC.

J is TRBJ2-5 and V is TRBV18; D assignment may be TRBD1 or TRBD2 (6 bases each). V lost 6 bases and J lost 1, with 9 bases in between. CDR3 length equals 13 residues. The germline V gene has CDR1 KGHSH and CDR2 LQKENI. The CDR3: CASSRGAQETQYF. The DNA for the CDR3 is TGTGCCAGCTCGAGGGGGGCCCAAGAGACCCAGTACTTC.

Remarks on this clonotype: This may stem from a read error, because a much larger clone lies one nucleotide away. The rearrangement uses TRBV27 and TRBJ2-7; D may be TRBD2 (6 bases). The CDR3 extends over 14 amino acids. CDR1 and CDR2 (germline): MNHEY, SMNVEV (reference sequence). V was cut by 4 bases and J by 5 bases, with 15 bases left in between. The CDR3 DNA reads TGTGCCAGCAGTTCCTTTGCGGGATTTCACGAGCAGTACTTC. This sequence encodes CASSSFAGFHEQYF.

Sample share makes this clonotype large. The chain links TRBV6-5 to TRBJ2-3; D may correspond to TRBD1 or TRBD2 (6 bases each). Per the germline V gene, CDR1 is MNHEY and CDR2 is SVGAGI. The CDR3 loop spans 17 amino acids. V was trimmed by 0 bases and J by 0 bases, leaving 13 bases between them. In nucleotides, the CDR3 is TGTGCCAGCAGTTACTCAGGGGGGATCCGGAGCACAGATACGCAGTATTTT. This gives the protein CASSYSGGIRSTDTQYF.

This clonotype was counted only a few times. V and J are TRBV28 and TRBJ1-1; possibly TRBD1 for D (5 bases). V gave up 5 bases and J gave up 7 bases, with 8 bases separating them. CDR1 MDHEN and CDR2 SYDVKM come from the germline V gene. The CDR3 extends over 11 amino acids. CDR3 amino acids: CASSQGGEAFF. The CDR3 DNA reads TGTGCCAGCAGTCAGGGTGGTGAAGCTTTCTTT.

This chain joins TRBV28 and TRBJ1-2; D not certain. The CDR3 is made up of 10 amino acids. The ends were cut back, 6 bases at V and 5 bases at J, with 4 bases in the middle. Germline V CDR1 and CDR2: MDHEN, SYDVKM. CDR3 nucleotides: TGTGCCAGCAGACAGTATGGCTACACCTTC. It translates to CASRQYGYTF.

The V gene is TRBV7-2, the J gene TRBJ1-1; possible D gene TRBD1, 6 bases. Trimming removed 4 bases at V and 4 bases at J, with 16 bases between. Germline CDR1 and CDR2: SGHTA and FQGNSA. There are 15 residues in the CDR3. Here the CDR3 DNA reads TGTGCCAGCAGCTCTGGACAGCCCCTGGTCACTGAAGCTTTCTTT. Translation gives CASSSGQPLVTEAFF. Full variable domain (remainder filled in from reference TRBV7-2 and TRBJ1-1): GAGVSQSPSNKVTEKGKDVELRCDPISGHTALYWYRQSLGQGLEFLIYFQGNSAPDKSGLPSDRFSAERTGGSVSTLTIQRTQQEDSAVYLCASSSGQPLVTEAFFGQGTRLTVV.

In its sample, this clonotype was seen a few times. The genes are TRBV24-1 and TRBJ2-2; no firm D call. The V end lost 5 bases, the J end lost 2 bases, and 8 bases lay between the germline ends. This CDR3 region has 14 residues. Germline CDR1 and CDR2: KGHDR and SFDVKD. The CDR3 bases are TGTGCCACCAGTGCCCTCACAAACACCGGGGAGCTGTTTTTT. Its protein product is CATSALTNTGELFF.